This T cell receptor beta chain was found in a study of cytomegalovirus exposure and HLA in healthy donors. V lost 4 bases and J lost 5; bases outside the gene matches: 8. The CDR3 runs to 15 residues. Germline lookup yields CDR1 SGHDN and CDR2 FVKESK. Use of 60 Vbeta and 13 Jbeta primers characterized the PCR. Data came from immunoSEQ multiplex PCR; TCRdb stores just in-frame clones and leaves some out. Counted here are about 170,000 clones, approximately 76% occurring once; the ten biggest clones make up 4.5% to 5.5%. The receptor's source is a woman in her late teens or twenties in good health and CMV-seropositive. The genes are TRBV14 and TRBJ2-7; 10 bases fit TRBD2. Sample: PBMCs. The CDR3: CASSPFGLAGDEQYF. The DNA of the CDR3 is TGTGCCAGCAGCCCCTTCGGGCTAGCGGGGGACGAGCAGTACTTC.